A selection of T cell receptor beta chains follows, all from one sample in a study of cytomegalovirus exposure and HLA in healthy donors. Using immunoSEQ multiplex PCR, the repertoire was profiled, and TCRdb retains in-frame clones only, with some absent. This sample has about 160,000 clones, with under 80% found just once. The sample taken for sequencing was PBMCs. Every receptor here comes from a woman aged 25 to 45 in good health and CMV-seronegative. CDR3s include the opening cysteine and the closing phenylalanine or tryptophan. A D gene is named only where the DNA matches it firmly. The size field is filled for only some rows; it gives once, few, many or a size class.

abundance	v_gene	d_gene	j_gene	len	CDR3aa	CDR3nt
NA	TRBV7-9	TRBD2	TRBJ2-1	16	CASSSRTSSLVNEQFF	TGTGCCAGCAGCTCAAGGACTAGCTCACTGGTCAATGAGCAGTTCTTC
once	TRBV5-1	NA	TRBJ1-4	13	CASSAGINEKLFF	TGCGCCAGCAGCGCGGGGATTAATGAAAAACTGTTTTTT
NA	TRBV6-1	TRBD1	TRBJ1-1	14	CASRGQEMNTEAFF	TGTGCCAGCAGGGGACAGGAAATGAACACTGAAGCTTTCTTT
NA	TRBV18	TRBD1	TRBJ2-7	14	CASSPGDRGTEQYF	TGTGCCAGCTCACCAGGGGACAGGGGGACCGAGCAGTACTTC
NA	TRBV5-1	TRBD1	TRBJ1-2	15	CASSLTTGESQGYTF	TGCGCCAGCAGCTTGACGACAGGGGAGTCGCAGGGCTACACCTTC
NA	TRBV2	NA	TRBJ1-2	14	CASRIAGANYGYTF	TGTGCCAGCAGGATCGCAGGGGCGAACTATGGCTACACCTTC
NA	TRBV2	NA	TRBJ2-3	13	CASSERTLDTQYF	TGTGCCAGCAGTGAACGGACTCTGGATACGCAGTATTTT
NA	TRBV5-1	NA	TRBJ1-2	14	CASSPFGADYGYTF	TGCGCCAGCAGCCCATTCGGTGCTGATTATGGCTACACCTTC
NA	TRBV10-3	TRBD2	TRBJ2-5	11	CASRGGETQYF	TGTGCCAGCCGGGGGGGGGAGACCCAGTACTTC
NA	TRBV15	NA	TRBJ1-1	12	CATGGGPTEAFF	TGTGCCACCGGTGGGGGCCCAACTGAAGCTTTCTTT
NA	TRBV7-6	NA	TRBJ1-1	13	CASSLGFGSEAFF	TGTGCCAGCAGCTTAGGATTTGGCAGTGAAGCTTTCTTT
NA	TRBV5-1	NA	TRBJ2-3	14	CASSLGASTDTQYF	TGCGCCAGCAGCTTGGGGGCGTCTACAGATACGCAGTATTTT
NA	TRBV30	TRBD1	TRBJ2-7	15	CAWSVLRDSGYEQYF	TGTGCCTGGAGTGTACTACGGGACAGTGGCTACGAGCAGTACTTC
NA	TRBV5-1	TRBD1	TRBJ1-5	14	CASSFGQGDQPQHF	TGCGCCAGCAGCTTCGGACAGGGTGATCAGCCCCAGCATTTT
NA	TRBV2	NA	TRBJ1-5	14	CASSGQGGNQPQHF	TGTGCCAGCAGTGGGCAGGGTGGCAATCAGCCCCAGCATTTT
NA	TRBV5-1	NA	TRBJ1-5	15	CASSLGGQWDQPQHF	TGCGCCAGCAGCTTGGGTGGACAGTGGGATCAGCCCCAGCATTTT
NA	TRBV5-8	TRBD2	TRBJ2-5	15	CASNAGGPVGETQYF	TGTGCCAGCAACGCGGGGGGCCCTGTTGGAGAGACCCAGTACTTC
NA	TRBV28	NA	TRBJ1-2	12	CASSLRGYGYTF	TGTGCCAGCAGTTTAAGGGGCTATGGCTACACCTTC
NA	TRBV5-1	TRBD1	TRBJ2-7	14	CASSLGDRGDEQYF	TGCGCCAGCAGCTTGGGGGACAGGGGAGACGAGCAGTACTTC
NA	TRBV6-6	NA	TRBJ2-1	12	CASSARANEQFF	TGTGCCAGCAGTGCCAGAGCGAATGAGCAGTTCTTC
NA	TRBV2	TRBD2	TRBJ2-3	17	CASSEGGLAGSLGPQYF	TGTGCCAGCAGTGAAGGGGGACTAGCGGGATCCCTGGGGCCGCAGTATTTT
NA	TRBV5-1	TRBD2	TRBJ2-7	14	CASSPGGVTYEQYF	TGCGCCAGCAGCCCCGGGGGGGTCACCTACGAGCAGTACTTC
NA	TRBV18	TRBD1	TRBJ2-5	15	CASSRDRGMVETQYF	TGTGCCAGCTCAAGGGACAGGGGGATGGTCGAGACCCAGTACTTC
few	TRBV7-9	TRBD1	TRBJ1-5	16	CSSSLASGGGDQPQHF	TGTTCCAGCAGCTTAGCGTCAGGGGGCGGGGATCAGCCCCAGCATTTT
NA	TRBV5-1	NA	TRBJ2-5	11	CASSRYGEQYF	TGCGCCAGCAGCCGGTACGGAGAGCAGTACTTC
large	TRBV7-8	TRBD1	TRBJ2-7	13	CASSEGQAYEQYF	TGTGCCAGCAGCGAAGGACAGGCATACGAGCAGTACTTC
NA	TRBV28	NA	TRBJ1-2	15	CASSLGGAANYGYTF	TGTGCCAGCAGTTTGGGAGGGGCGGCGAACTATGGCTACACCTTC
once	TRBV15	NA	TRBJ2-7	20	CATSRGLGRQGQGGGYEQYF	TGTGCCACCAGCAGAGGACTCGGCCGACAGGGCCAAGGCGGAGGGTACGAGCAGTACTTC
few	TRBV14	TRBD2	TRBJ2-1	22	CASSHWGGPGTSGITSYNEQFF	TGTGCCAGCAGCCATTGGGGGGGGCCCGGGACTAGCGGGATTACTTCCTACAATGAGCAGTTCTTC
NA	TRBV7-9	TRBD2	TRBJ2-3	15	CASSLISGEKDTQYF	TGTGCCAGCAGCTTAATAAGCGGGGAGAAGGATACGCAGTATTTT
NA	TRBV5-1	NA	TRBJ1-4	15	CASSLAGSGIEKLFF	TGCGCCAGCAGCTTGGCGGGGTCTGGCATTGAAAAACTGTTTTTT
NA	TRBV28	TRBD1	TRBJ2-7	13	CASSPGTGYEQYF	TGTGCCAGCAGCCCCGGGACAGGCTACGAGCAGTACTTC
NA	TRBV6-5	TRBD1	TRBJ2-1	16	CASSSLGGLSYNEQFF	TGTGCCAGCAGTTCCCTAGGGGGCCTTTCCTACAATGAGCAGTTCTTC
NA	TRBV5-4	TRBD1	TRBJ1-3	16	CASSLGGQGSGNTIYF	TGTGCCAGCAGCCTGGGGGGACAGGGCTCTGGAAACACCATATATTTT
NA	TRBV28	NA	TRBJ1-2	15	CASSSSSKSRYGYTF	TGTGCCAGCAGTTCCTCCAGTAAATCTCGCTATGGCTACACCTTC
NA	TRBV6-5	TRBD2	TRBJ2-7	12	CASTGGGGWQYF	TGTGCCAGTACCGGCGGGGGGGGATGGCAGTACTTC
NA	TRBV14	TRBD1	TRBJ2-3	16	CASSPSLDRVQDTQYF	TGTGCCAGCAGCCCCTCACTGGACAGGGTGCAAGATACGCAGTATTTT
NA	TRBV9	NA	TRBJ1-2	15	CASSVFVGAYYGYTF	TGTGCCAGCAGCGTCTTTGTTGGAGCTTACTATGGCTACACCTTC
NA	TRBV19	TRBD2	TRBJ2-1	15	CASSNSGGSRGKQFF	TGTGCCAGTAGTAATAGCGGGGGGTCCCGGGGGAAGCAGTTCTTC
few	TRBV6-5	NA	TRBJ1-2	14	CASSYPGQSNGYTF	TGTGCCAGCAGTTACCCCGGACAATCCAATGGCTACACCTTC
NA	TRBV10-3	NA	TRBJ2-7	11	CAISAGSEQYF	TGTGCCATCAGTGCCGGGAGCGAGCAGTACTTC
NA	TRBV6-1	NA	TRBJ1-1	10	CASSRNRHAF	TGTGCCAGCAGTAGGAACAGGCACGCCTTT
NA	TRBV4-1	TRBD1	TRBJ1-5	17	CASSQERTGRSNQPQHF	TGCGCCAGCAGCCAAGAACGGACAGGGCGGAGCAATCAGCCCCAGCATTTT
NA	TRBV4-1	NA	TRBJ1-4	15	CVSSQQRGTREKLFF	TGCGTCAGCAGCCAACAACGGGGGACTAGAGAAAAACTGTTTTTT
once	TRBV29-1	NA	TRBJ1-2	14	CSVGGRGKSYGYTF	TGCAGCGTTGGTGGGCGGGGGAAAAGCTATGGCTACACCTTC